Below, one T cell receptor (beta chain) is given with its context. The antigen is undetermined. Indicated time point: persistent/refractory GD, antithyroid drugs over 5 years with positive TRAb. After RNA was extracted from PBMCs, the TCR library was made from it. This sample was included in a study of regulatory T cells in long-lasting Graves disease. Study background: Patients met the persistent Graves' disease definition after over 5 years of antithyroid drugs with positive TSH receptor antibodies.

Study observations and caveats: Patients with persistent disease showed a bias toward TRBV28, TRBJ1-2 and TRBJ2-5. Persistent patients shared more public clonotypes (2,741) than new patients (about 960).

Germline trimming cut 6 bases from V and 3 bases from J; bases unmatched to any gene: 5. Germline loops: CDR1 SNHLY, CDR2 FYNNEI. The CDR3 is 13 amino acids. HTBI primers from iRepertoire and Arm-PCR of CDR3 regions yielded the TCR beta libraries. From the multiplex PCR reads, TCRdb called clonotypes with MiXCR, one entry per CDR3 protein. The sample lists a few hundred thousand distinct CDR3 sequences, 20% to 30% occurring once. This clonotype originated in a female donor with Graves disease. The chain recombines TRBV2 with TRBJ2-7; 7 positions match TRBD1. The sequences come from peripheral blood mononuclear cells (PBMCs), collected when the disease was refractory, from a patient treated with antithyroid drugs. The DNA for the CDR3 is TGTGCCAGCAGCCGGGACAGTGACTACGAGCAGTACTTC. It is translated as CASSRDSDYEQYF.